The 14 T cell receptor beta chains below come from one sample, sequenced in a study of blood T cell repertoires in COVID-19. Some clones are missing from TCRdb's copy, which holds only in-frame ones; the method was immunoSEQ multiplex PCR. The data show around 170,000 clones, 85% to 95% seen once. Sequencing was carried out using peripheral blood. All receptors derive from a middle-aged man with acute or convalescent COVID-19.

The chain recombines TRBV10-2 with TRBJ2-6; D gene unclear. The CDR3 is 15 amino acids. V was shortened by 0 bases and J by 0 bases, with 3 bases between the two germline ends. Germline loops: CDR1 WSHSY, CDR2 SAAADI. The chain's CDR3 is CASSESASGANVLTF. DNA for the CDR3: TGCGCCAGCAGTGAGTCGGCCTCTGGGGCCAACGTCCTGACTTTC.

This clone was seen a few times. The rearrangement links TRBV18 to TRBJ1-5, with a possible D match to TRBD1 (6 bases). V lost 5 bases to trimming and J lost 1 base, with 18 bases between them. CDR1 and CDR2 (germline): KGHSH, LQKENI. CDR3 size: 17 residues. The CDR3 loop is CASSALRTETSNQPQHF. The DNA for the CDR3 is TGTGCCAGCTCAGCTCTGAGGACAGAGACAAGCAATCAGCCCCAGCATTTT.

This chain joins TRBV4-1 and TRBJ2-5; 8 bases align to TRBD2. The CDR3 runs to 16 residues. After removal of 5 bases from V and 5 bases from J, the junction contained 13 bases not matched to a gene. Germline V gives CDR1 MGHRA, CDR2 YSYEKL. CDR3 bases: TGCGCCAGCAGCGCCTCGGCCGGGAGGGCCAAGGAGACCCAGTACTTC. Protein sequence: CASSASAGRAKETQYF.

The genes are TRBV10-2 and TRBJ1-6; TRBD1 matches 10 bases. The germline gives CDR1 WSHSY, CDR2 SAAADI. V shed 5 bases, J shed 1 base, and the junction held 5 bases outside the gene matches. The CDR3 totals 17 residues. As DNA, the CDR3 is TGCGCCAGCAGTAAGGGGACAGGGGAATCCTATAATTCACCCCTCCACTTT. Its translation is CASSKGTGESYNSPLHF.

The chain has TRBV24-1 and TRBJ2-5; 9 bases are a match to TRBD2. The CDR3 spans 17 residues. Germline V lookup: CDR1 KGHDR, CDR2 SFDVKD. V shed 1 base, J shed 1 base, and the junction held 6 bases outside the gene matches. The CDR3 loop reads CATSDFQRGATQETQYF. The CDR3 nucleotides read TGTGCCACCAGTGATTTCCAGCGGGGGGCTACCCAAGAGACCCAGTACTTC.

The chain is built from TRBV11-2 and TRBJ1-3, with 9 bases fitting TRBD1. V shed 4 bases and J 7 bases; nucleotides not matched to a gene: 8. The CDR3 length is 15 residues. CDR1 and CDR2 (germline): SGHAT, FQNNGV. The CDR3 region is CASSSPGQGYNTIYF. DNA of the CDR3: TGTGCCAGCAGCTCGCCGGGACAGGGCTATAACACCATATATTTT.

The rearrangement uses TRBV7-8 and TRBJ1-2; D is possibly TRBD1 (5 bases). Trimming stripped 7 bases from V and 3 bases from J, with 18 bases between. The CDR3 contains 15 residues. Germline-derived CDR1 and CDR2 are SGHVS and FQNEAQ. CDR3: CASTPVGGDYYGYTF. In nucleotides, the CDR3 is TGTGCCAGCACCCCAGTCGGGGGGGATTACTATGGCTACACCTTC.

The chain carries TRBV19 and TRBJ2-5, with TRBD2 matching 14 bases. CDR3 length equals 16 residues. The J segment lost 4 bases and the V segment lost 4 bases, leaving 5 bases of the junction unmatched. Germline-derived CDR1 and CDR2 are LNHDA and SQIVND (reference sequence). The CDR3 here is CASSTGTSGRGETQYF. The CDR3, as DNA: TGTGCCAGTAGTACAGGGACTAGCGGGAGAGGAGAGACCCAGTACTTC.

This clone showed up just a few times. The chain recombines TRBV30 with TRBJ2-2; 8 positions match TRBD1. Losses at the gene ends were 3 bases for V and 6 bases for J; bases not matched to a gene: 6. CDR3 length: 14 amino acids. Germline assignment: CDR1 GTSNPN and CDR2 SVGIG (reference sequence). The CDR3 DNA reads as TGTGCCTGGAGCGCGGGACAGGTGCCCGGGGAGCTGTTTTTT. Amino acid sequence: CAWSAGQVPGELFF.

The J gene is TRBJ1-1, the V gene TRBV28; D remains ambiguous. The CDR3 runs to 14 residues. V lost 7 bases and J lost 1, with 13 bases in between. The germline V gene encodes CDR1 MDHEN and CDR2 SYDVKM. CDR3 sequence reads: CASTRGGGNTEAFF. CDR3 DNA: TGTGCCAGCACCAGAGGAGGAGGGAACACTGAAGCTTTCTTT. Variable domain in full (rest from reference TRBV28 and TRBJ1-1): DVKVTQSSRYLVKRTGEKVFLECVQDMDHENMFWYRQDPGLGLRLIYFSYDVKMKEKGDIPEGYSVSREKKERFSLILESASTNQTSMYLCASTRGGGNTEAFFGQGTRLTVV.

This chain links TRBV5-5 with TRBJ2-7; 8 bases align to TRBD1. The CDR3 runs to 14 residues. Germline lookup yields CDR1 SGHKS and CDR2 YYEKEE (reference sequence). The J segment lost 3 bases and the V segment lost 4 bases, leaving 6 bases of the junction unmatched. DNA of the CDR3: TGTGCCAGCAGCCTAGGACAGGGATACTACGAGCAGTACGTC. This gives the protein CASSLGQGYYEQYV.

A single count supports this clone. The V and J genes are TRBV27 and TRBJ2-2; D not resolved. Trimming removed 0 bases from V and 5 bases from J, with 4 bases in between. Germline lookup yields CDR1 MNHEY and CDR2 SMNVEV (reference sequence). This CDR3 spans 13 amino acids. The DNA of the CDR3 is TGTGCCAGCAGTTTATCAGCGACCGGGGAGCTGTTTTTT. Amino acid sequence: CASSLSATGELFF.

This chain joins TRBV7-3 and TRBJ2-2; D gene uncertain. The CDR3 covers 16 residues. Germline CDR1 SGHTA, CDR2 FQGTGA. V was pared by 1 base and J by 1 base, with 10 bases between. The CDR3 loop is CASSLMGLGNTGELFF. The CDR3 nucleotides are TGTGCCAGCAGCTTAATGGGTCTAGGGAACACCGGGGAGCTGTTTTTT.

The rearrangement joins TRBV2 to TRBJ1-1, with D hard to call. CDR3 length: 17 residues. Trimming left V 7 bases short and J 2 bases short, with 23 bases between. Germline assignment: CDR1 SNHLY and CDR2 FYNNEI. As DNA, the CDR3 is TGTGCCAGCAATTTCCCCGGCGCAGGACTAGTTAACACTGAAGCTTTCTTT. Amino acid sequence: CASNFPGAGLVNTEAFF.